The clone carrying this T cell receptor beta chain was recorded a few times. Its antigen is not identified. This record comes from a study of T-cell reconstitution after alpha-beta-depleted transplantation in children. Findings of the study overall: It was newly produced T cells that mostly accounted for T-cell counts and diversity one year after transplant. By about two months after transplant, alpha-beta T cells reportedly arose from several hundred graft clones that had expanded. Several patients had high TCRbeta diversity at day 60; it came from surviving recipient T cells and thymic progenitors.

Library preparation (for TCRbeta) was performed with unique molecular identifiers. A single record per CDR3 protein comes from TCRdb applying MiXCR to the PCR reads. The sample holds 530,000 or so distinct CDR3 sequences, 20% to 30% seen once. The germline V and J ends were trimmed by 3 bases and 5 bases, with 8 bases remaining between them. Germline CDR1 is DFQATT and CDR2 is SNEGSKA (reference sequence). The CDR3 runs 12 residues. The chain combines TRBV20-1 with TRBJ1-5; D remains ambiguous. Specimen: PBMCs, collected before TCRalphabeta/CD19-depleted stem cell transplant. This TCR came from a boy in the first two years of life with Wiskott-Aldrich syndrome, due to receive a stem cell transplant. CDR3 residues: CSAREGDQPQHF. In nucleotides, the CDR3 is TGCAGTGCTAGGGAGGGAGATCAGCCCCAGCATTTT.